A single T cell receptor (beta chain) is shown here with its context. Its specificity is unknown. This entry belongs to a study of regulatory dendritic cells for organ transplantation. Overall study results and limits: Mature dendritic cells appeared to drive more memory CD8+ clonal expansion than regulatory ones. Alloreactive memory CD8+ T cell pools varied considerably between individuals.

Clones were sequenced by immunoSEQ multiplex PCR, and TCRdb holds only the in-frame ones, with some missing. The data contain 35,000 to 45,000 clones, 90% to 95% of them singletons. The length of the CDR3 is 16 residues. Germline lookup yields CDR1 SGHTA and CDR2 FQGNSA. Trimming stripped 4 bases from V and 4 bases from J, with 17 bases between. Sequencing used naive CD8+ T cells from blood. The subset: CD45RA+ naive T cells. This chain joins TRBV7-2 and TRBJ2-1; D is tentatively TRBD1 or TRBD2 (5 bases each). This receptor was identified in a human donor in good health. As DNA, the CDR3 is TGTGCCAGCAGCTCCTACCCCACGGGACCATACAATGAGCAGTTCTTC. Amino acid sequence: CASSSYPTGPYNEQFF.